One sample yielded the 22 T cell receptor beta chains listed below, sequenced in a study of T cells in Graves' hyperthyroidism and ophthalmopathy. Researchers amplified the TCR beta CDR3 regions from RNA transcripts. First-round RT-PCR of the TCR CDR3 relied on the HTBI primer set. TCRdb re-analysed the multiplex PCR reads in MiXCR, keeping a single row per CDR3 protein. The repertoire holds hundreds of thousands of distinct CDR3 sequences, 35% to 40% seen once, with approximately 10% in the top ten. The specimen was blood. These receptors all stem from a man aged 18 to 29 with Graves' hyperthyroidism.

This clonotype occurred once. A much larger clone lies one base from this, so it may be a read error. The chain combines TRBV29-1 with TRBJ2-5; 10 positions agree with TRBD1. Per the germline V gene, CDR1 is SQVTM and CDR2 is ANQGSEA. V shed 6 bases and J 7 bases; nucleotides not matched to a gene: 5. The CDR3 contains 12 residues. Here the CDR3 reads CSVPGQGGTQYF. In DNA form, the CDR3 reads TGCAGCGTACCCGGACAGGGGGGGACCCAGTACTTC.

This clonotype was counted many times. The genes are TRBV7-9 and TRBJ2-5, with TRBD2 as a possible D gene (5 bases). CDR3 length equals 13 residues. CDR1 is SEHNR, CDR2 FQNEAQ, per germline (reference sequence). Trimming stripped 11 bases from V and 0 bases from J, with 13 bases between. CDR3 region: CAVQRSDQETQYF. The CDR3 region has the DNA TGTGCCGTCCAGCGGTCCGACCAAGAGACCCAGTACTTC.

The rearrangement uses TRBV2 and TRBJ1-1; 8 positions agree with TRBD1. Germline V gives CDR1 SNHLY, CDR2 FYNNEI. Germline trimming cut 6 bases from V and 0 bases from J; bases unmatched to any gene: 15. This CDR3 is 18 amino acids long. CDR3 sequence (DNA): TGTGCCAGCAGCCAAACAGGCCCCGGACAGGGATTGAACACTGAAGCTTTCTTT. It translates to CASSQTGPGQGLNTEAFF.

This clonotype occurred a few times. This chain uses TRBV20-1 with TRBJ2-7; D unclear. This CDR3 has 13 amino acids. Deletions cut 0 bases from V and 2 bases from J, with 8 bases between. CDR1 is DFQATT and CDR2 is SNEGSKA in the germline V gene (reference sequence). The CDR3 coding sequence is TGCAGTGCTAGAGATCCAGAAACCTACGAGCAGTACTTC. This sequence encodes CSARDPETYEQYF.

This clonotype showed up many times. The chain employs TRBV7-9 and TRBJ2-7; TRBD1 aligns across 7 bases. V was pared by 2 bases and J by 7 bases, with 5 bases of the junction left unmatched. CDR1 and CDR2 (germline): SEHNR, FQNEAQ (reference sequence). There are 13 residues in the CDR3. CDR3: CASSLKGGAEQYF. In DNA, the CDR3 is TGTGCCAGCAGCTTAAAAGGGGGCGCGGAGCAGTACTTC.

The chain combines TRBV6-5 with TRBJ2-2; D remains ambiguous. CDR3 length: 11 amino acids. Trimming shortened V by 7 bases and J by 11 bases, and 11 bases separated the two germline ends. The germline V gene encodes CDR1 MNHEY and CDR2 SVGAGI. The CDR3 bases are TGTGCCAGCACCAATGGACCAGAGCTGTTTTTT. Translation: CASTNGPELFF.

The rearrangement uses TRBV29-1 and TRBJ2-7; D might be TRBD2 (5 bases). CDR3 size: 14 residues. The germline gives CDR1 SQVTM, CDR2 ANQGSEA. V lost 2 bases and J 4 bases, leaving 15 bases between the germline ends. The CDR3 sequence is CSVETGVKSYEQYF. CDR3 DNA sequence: TGCAGCGTTGAAACCGGGGTGAAGTCTTACGAGCAGTACTTC.

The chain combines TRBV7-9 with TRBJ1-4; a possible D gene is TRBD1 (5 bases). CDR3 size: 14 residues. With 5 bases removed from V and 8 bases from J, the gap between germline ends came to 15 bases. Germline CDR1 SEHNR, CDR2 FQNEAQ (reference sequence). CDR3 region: CASSPQDGREKLFF. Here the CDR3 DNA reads TGTGCCAGCAGCCCACAGGACGGACGCGAAAAACTGTTTTTT.

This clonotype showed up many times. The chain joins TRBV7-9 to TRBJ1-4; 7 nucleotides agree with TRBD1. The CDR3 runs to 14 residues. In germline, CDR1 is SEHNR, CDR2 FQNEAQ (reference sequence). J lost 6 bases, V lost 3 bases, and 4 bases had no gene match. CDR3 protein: CASSFKGADEKLFF. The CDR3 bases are TGTGCCAGCAGCTTCAAGGGGGCGGATGAAAAACTGTTTTTT.

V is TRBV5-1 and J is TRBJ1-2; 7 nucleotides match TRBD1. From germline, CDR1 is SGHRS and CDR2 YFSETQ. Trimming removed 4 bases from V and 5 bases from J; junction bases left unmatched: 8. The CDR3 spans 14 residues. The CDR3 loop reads CASSRSGGTYGYTF. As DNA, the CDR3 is TGCGCCAGCAGCCGCTCAGGGGGAACGTATGGCTACACCTTC.

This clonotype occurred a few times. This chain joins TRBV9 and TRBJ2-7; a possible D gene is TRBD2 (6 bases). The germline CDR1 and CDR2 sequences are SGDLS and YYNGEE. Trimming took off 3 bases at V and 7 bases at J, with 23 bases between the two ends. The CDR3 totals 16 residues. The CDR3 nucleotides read TGTGCCAGCAGCGAAGGTCCTGAGACTAGGGGTCGGGAGCAGTACTTC. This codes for CASSEGPETRGREQYF.

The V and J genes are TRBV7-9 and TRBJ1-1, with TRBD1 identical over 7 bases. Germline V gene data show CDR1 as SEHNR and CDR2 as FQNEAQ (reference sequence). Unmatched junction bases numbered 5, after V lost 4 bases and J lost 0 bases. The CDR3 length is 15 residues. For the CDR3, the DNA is TGTGCCAGCAGCTCGGGACAGCGCATGAACACTGAAGCTTTCTTT. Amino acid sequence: CASSSGQRMNTEAFF.

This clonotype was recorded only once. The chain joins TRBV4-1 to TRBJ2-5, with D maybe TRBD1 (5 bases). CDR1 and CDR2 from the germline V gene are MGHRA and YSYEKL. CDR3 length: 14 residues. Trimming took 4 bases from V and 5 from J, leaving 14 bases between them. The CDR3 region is CASSPQEPGETQYF. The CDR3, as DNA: TGCGCCAGCAGCCCACAGGAGCCCGGGGAGACCCAGTACTTC.

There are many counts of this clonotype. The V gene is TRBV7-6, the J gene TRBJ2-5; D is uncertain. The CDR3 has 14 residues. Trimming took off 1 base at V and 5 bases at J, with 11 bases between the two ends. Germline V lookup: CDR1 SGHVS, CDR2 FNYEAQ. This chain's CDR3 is CASSLDLGYETQYF. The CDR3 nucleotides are TGTGCCAGCAGCTTAGACCTAGGGTACGAGACCCAGTACTTC.

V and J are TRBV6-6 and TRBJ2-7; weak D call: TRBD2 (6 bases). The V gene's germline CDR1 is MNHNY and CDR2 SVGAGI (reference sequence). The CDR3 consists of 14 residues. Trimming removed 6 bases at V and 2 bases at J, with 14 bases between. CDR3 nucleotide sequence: TGTGCCAGCAGCGTCGAGCGGGCGGCCTACGAGCAGTACTTC. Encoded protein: CASSVERAAYEQYF.

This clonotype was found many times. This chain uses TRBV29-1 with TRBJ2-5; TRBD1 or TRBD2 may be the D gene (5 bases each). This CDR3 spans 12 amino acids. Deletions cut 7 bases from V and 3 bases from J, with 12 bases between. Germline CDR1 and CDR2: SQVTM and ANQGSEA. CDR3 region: CSAAQGEETQYF. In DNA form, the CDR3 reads TGCAGCGCCGCCCAGGGAGAAGAGACCCAGTACTTC.

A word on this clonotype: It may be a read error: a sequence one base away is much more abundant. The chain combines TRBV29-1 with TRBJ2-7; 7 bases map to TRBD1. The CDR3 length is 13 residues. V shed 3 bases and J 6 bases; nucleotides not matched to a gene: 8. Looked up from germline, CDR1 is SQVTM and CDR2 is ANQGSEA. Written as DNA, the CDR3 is TGCAGCGTTGAGGGACAGAAACCCTGCGAGCAGTACTTC. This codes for CSVEGQKPCEQYF.

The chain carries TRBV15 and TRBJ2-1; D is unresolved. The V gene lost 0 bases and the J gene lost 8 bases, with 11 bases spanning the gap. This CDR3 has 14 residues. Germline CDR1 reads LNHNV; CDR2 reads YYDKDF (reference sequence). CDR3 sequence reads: CATSRDDGWDEQFF. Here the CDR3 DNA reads TGTGCCACCAGCAGAGATGACGGTTGGGATGAGCAGTTCTTC.

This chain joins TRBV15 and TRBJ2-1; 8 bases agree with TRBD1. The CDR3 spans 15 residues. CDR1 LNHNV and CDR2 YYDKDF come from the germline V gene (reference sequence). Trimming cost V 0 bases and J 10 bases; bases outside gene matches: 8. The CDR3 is CATSRELQGAGEQFF. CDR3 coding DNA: TGTGCCACCAGCAGAGAGTTGCAGGGGGCGGGGGAGCAGTTCTTC. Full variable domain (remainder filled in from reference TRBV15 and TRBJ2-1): DAMVIQNPRYQVTQFGKPVTLSCSQTLNHNVMYWYQQKSSQAPKLLFHYYDKDFNNEADTPDNFQSRRPNTSFCFLDIRSPGLGDTAMYLCATSRELQGAGEQFFGPGTRLTVL.

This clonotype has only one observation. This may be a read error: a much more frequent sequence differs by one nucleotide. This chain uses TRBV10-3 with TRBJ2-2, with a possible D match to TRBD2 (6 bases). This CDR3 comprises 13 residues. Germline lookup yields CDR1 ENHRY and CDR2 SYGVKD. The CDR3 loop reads CAISDGPGGELLF. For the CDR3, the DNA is TGTGCCATCAGTGACGGTCCAGGCGGGGAGCTGCTTTTT.

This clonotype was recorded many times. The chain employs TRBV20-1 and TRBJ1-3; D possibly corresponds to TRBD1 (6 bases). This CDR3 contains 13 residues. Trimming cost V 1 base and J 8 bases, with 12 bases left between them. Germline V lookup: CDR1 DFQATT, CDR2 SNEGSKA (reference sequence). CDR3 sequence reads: CSARGQQGDTIYF. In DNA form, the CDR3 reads TGCAGTGCTAGAGGGCAACAGGGTGACACCATATATTTT.

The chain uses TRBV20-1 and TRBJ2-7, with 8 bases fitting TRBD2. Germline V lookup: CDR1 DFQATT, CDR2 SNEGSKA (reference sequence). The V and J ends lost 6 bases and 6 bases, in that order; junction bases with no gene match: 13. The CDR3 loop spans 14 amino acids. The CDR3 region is CSATRGGPVTEQYF. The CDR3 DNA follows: TGCAGTGCGACTCGGGGGGGACCAGTAACCGAGCAGTACTTC.